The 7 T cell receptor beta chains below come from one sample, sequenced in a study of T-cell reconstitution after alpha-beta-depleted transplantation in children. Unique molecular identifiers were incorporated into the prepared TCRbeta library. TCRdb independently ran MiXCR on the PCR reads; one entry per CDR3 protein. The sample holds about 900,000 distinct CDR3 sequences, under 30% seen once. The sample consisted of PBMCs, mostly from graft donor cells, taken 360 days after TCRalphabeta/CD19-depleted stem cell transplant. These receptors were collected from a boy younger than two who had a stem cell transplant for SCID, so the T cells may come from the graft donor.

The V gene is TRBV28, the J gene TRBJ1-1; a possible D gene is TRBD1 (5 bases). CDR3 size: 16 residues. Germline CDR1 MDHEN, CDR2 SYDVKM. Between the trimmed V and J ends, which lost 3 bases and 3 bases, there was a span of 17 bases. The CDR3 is CASSFTDGRADTEAFF. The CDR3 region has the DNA TGTGCCAGCAGTTTTACGGACGGCAGGGCAGACACTGAAGCTTTCTTT.

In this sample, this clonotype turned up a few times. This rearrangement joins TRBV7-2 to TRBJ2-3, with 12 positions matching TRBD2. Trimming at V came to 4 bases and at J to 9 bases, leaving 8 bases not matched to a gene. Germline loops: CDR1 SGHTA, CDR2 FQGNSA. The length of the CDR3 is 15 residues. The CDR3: CASSYASGGANTQYF. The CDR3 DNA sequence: TGTGCCAGCAGCTACGCTAGCGGGGGGGCAAACACGCAGTATTTT.

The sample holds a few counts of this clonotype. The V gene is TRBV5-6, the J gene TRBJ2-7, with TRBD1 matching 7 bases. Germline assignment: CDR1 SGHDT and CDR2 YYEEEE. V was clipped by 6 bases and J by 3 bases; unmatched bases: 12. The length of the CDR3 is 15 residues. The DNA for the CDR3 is TGTGCCAGCACCATCCTAGGGGGACAGAACTACGAGCAGTACTTC. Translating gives CASTILGGQNYEQYF.

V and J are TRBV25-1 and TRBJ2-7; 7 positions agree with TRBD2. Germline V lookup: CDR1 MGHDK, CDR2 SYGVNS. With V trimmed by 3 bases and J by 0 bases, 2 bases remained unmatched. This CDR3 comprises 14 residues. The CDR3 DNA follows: TGTGCCAGCAGTGACAGGGAGGGCTCCTACGAGCAGTACTTC. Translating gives CASSDREGSYEQYF.

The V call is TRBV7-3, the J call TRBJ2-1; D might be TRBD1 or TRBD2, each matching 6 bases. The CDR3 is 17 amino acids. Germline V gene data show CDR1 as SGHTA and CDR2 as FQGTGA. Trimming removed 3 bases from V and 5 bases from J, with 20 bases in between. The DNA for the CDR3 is TGTGCCAGCAGCTTCGATAGATACCGGAGGGGGGACAATGAGCAGTTCTTC. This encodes CASSFDRYRRGDNEQFF.

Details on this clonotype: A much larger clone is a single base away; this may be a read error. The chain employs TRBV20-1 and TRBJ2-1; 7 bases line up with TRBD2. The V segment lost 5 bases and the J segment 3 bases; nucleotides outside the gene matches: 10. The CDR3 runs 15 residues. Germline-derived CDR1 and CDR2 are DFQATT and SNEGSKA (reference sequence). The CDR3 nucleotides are TGCAGTGCTGCCCCCTACCGCGGGAGCTACAATGAGCAGTTCTTC. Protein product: CSAAPYRGSYNEQFF.

This CDR3 reads CASSQEFRLVSYNEQFF. In DNA, the CDR3 is TGCGCCAGCAGCCAAGAGTTTCGACTAGTTTCCTACAATGAGCAGTTCTTC. The V gene is TRBV4-1, the J gene TRBJ2-1; D possibly corresponds to TRBD2 (6 bases). V lost 0 bases and J lost 1, with 13 bases in between. The CDR3 runs to 17 residues. The germline V gene encodes CDR1 MGHRA and CDR2 YSYEKL.